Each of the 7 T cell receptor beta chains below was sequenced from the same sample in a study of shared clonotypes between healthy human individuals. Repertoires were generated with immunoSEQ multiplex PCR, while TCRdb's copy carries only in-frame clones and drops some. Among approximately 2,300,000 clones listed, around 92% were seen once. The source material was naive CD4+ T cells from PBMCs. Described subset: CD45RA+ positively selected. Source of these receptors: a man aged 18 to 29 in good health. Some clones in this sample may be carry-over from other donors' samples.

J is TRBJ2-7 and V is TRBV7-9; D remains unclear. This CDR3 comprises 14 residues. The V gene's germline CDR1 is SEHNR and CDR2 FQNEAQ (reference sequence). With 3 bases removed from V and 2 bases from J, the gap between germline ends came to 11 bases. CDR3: CASSFLDRTYEQYF. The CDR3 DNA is TGTGCCAGCAGCTTTCTCGACCGTACCTACGAGCAGTACTTC.

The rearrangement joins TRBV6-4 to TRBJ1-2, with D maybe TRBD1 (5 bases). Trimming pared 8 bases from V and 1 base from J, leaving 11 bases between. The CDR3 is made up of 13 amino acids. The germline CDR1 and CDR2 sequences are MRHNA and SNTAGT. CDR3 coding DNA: TGTGCCAGCTCGGGACCGAATAACTATGGCTACACCTTC. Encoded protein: CASSGPNNYGYTF.

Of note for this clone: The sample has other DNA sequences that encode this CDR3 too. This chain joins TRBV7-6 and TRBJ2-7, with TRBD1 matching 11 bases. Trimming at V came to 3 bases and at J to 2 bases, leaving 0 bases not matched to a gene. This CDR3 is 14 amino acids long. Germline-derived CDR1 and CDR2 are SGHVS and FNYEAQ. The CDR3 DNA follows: TGTGCCAGCAGCTTGGGACAGGGGGCCTACGAGCAGTACTTC. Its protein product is CASSLGQGAYEQYF.

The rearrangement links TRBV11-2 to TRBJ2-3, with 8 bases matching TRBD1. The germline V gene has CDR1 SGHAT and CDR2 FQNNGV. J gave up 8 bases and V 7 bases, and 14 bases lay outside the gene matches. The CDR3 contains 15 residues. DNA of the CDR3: TGTGCCAGCACCACTCCGGACAGGGCCCTTATTACGCAGTATTTT. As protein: CASTTPDRALITQYF.

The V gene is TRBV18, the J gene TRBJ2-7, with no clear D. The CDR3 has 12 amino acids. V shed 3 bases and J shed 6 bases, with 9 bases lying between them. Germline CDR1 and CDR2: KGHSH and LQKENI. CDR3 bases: TGTGCCAGCTCACCGACGGAAGTCGAGCAGTACTTC. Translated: CASSPTEVEQYF.

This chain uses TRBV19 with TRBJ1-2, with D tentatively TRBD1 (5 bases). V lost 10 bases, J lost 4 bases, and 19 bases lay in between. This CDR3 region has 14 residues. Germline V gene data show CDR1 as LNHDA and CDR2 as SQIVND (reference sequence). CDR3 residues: CATGIERGTYGYTF. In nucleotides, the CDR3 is TGTGCCACAGGGATCGAGCGTGGTACCTATGGCTACACCTTC.

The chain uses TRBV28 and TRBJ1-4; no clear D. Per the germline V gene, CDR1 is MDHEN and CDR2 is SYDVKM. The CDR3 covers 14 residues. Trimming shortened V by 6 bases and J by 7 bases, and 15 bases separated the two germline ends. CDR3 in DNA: TGTGCCAGCAGCCCTCCGAGGGCTGGTGAAAAACTGTTTTTT. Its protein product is CASSPPRAGEKLFF.